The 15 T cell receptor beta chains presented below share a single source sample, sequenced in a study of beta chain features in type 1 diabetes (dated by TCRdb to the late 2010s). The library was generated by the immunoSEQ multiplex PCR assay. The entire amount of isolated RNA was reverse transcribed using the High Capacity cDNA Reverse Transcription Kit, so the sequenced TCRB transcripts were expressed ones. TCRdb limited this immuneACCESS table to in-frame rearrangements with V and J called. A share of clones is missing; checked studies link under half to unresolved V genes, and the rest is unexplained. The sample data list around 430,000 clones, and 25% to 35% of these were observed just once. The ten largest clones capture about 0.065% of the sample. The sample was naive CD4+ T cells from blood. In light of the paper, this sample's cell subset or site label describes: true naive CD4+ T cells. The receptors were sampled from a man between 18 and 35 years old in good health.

CDR3 nucleotides: TGTGCCAGCAGTCGACCCCAGGGTAACGACGAGCAGTACTTC. As protein: CASSRPQGNDEQYF. The rearrangement joins TRBV27 to TRBJ2-7; TRBD1 might be the D (5 bases). V lost 5 bases, J lost 5 bases, and 16 bases lay in between. Germline CDR1 and CDR2: MNHEY and SMNVEV (reference sequence). CDR3 size: 14 residues.

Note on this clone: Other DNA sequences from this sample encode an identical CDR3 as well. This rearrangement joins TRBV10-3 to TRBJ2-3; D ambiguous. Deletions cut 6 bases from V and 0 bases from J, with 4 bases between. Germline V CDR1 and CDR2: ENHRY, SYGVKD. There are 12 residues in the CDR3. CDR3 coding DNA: TGTGCCATCAGCCCTAGCACAGATACGCAGTATTTT. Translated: CAISPSTDTQYF.

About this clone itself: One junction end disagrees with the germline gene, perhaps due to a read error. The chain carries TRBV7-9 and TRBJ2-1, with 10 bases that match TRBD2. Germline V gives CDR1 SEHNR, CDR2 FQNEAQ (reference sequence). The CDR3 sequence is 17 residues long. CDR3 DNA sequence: TGTGCCAGCAGCGTAGCTAGCGGGAGTTATTCCTACAATGAGCAGTTCTTC. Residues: CASSVASGSYSYNEQFF.

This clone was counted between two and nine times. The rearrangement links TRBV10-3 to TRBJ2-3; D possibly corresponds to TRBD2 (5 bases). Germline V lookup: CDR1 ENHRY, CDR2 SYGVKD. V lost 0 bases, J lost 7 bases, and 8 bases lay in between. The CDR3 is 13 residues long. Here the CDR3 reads CAISESVAHTQYF. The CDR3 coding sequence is TGTGCCATCAGTGAGTCCGTAGCGCATACGCAGTATTTT.

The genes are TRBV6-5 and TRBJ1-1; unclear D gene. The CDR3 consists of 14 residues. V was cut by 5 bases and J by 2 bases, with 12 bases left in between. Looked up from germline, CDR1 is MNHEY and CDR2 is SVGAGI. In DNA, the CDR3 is TGTGCCAGCAGTAGGGAACATACAAACACTGAAGCTTTCTTT. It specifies CASSREHTNTEAFF.

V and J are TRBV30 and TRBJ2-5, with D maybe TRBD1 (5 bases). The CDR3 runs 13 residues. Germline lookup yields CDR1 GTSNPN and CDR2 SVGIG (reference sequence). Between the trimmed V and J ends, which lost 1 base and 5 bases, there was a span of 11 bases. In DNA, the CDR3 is TGTGCCTGGAGTGGAGTCAGGGTTGAGACCCAGTACTTC. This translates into CAWSGVRVETQYF.

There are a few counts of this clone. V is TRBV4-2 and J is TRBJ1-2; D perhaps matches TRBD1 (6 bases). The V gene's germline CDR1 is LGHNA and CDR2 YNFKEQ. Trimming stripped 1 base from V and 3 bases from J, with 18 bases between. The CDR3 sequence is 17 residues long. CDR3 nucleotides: TGTGCCAGCAGCCAAGTATGGGTGTCGAGACAGGACTATGGCTACACCTTC. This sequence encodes CASSQVWVSRQDYGYTF.

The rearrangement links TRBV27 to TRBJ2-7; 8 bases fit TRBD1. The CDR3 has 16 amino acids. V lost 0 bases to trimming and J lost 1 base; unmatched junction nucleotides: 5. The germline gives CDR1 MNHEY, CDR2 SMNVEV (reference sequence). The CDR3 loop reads CASSLSPQGVSYEQYF. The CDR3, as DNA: TGTGCCAGCAGTTTATCCCCACAGGGGGTGTCCTACGAGCAGTACTTC.

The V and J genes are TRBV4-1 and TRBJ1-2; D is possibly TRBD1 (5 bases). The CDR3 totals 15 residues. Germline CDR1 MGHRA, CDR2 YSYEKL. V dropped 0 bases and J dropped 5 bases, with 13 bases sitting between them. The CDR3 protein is CASSQEQRGDYGYTF. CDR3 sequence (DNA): TGCGCCAGCAGCCAAGAACAGAGGGGAGATTATGGCTACACCTTC.

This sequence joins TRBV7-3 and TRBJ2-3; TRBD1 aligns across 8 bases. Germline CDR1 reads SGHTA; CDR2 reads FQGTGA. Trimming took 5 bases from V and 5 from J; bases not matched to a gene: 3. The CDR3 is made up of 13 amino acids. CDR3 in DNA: TGTGCCAGCAGCCTCGACAGGGGAGATACGCAGTATTTT. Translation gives CASSLDRGDTQYF.

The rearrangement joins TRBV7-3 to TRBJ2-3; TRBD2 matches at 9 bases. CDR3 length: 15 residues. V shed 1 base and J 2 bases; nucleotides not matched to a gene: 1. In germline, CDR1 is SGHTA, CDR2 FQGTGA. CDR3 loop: CASSLIAGATDTQYF. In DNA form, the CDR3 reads TGTGCCAGCAGCTTAATAGCGGGAGCCACAGATACGCAGTATTTT.

CDR3 sequence reads: CASSGTSGRHEQYF. The CDR3 DNA is TGCGCCAGCAGCGGGACTAGCGGGAGACACGAGCAGTACTTC. V and J are TRBV5-1 and TRBJ2-7; 14 bases line up with TRBD2. The V and J ends lost 4 bases and 5 bases, in that order; junction bases with no gene match: 2. CDR1 and CDR2 (germline): SGHRS, YFSETQ. This CDR3 has 14 amino acids.

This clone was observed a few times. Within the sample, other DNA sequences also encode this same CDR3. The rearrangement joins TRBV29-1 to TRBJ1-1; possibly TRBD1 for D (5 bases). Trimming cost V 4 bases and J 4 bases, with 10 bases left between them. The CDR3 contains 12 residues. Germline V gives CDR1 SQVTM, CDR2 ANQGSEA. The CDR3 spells CSVAGRVTEAFF. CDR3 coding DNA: TGCAGCGTTGCAGGGAGGGTCACTGAAGCTTTCTTT.

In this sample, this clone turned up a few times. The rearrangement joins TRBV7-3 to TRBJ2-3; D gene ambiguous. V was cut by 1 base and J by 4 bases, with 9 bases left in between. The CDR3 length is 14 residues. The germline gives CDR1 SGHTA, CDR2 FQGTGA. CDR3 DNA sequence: TGTGCCAGCAGCTTAAAGGGCGCTGCAGATACGCAGTATTTT. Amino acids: CASSLKGAADTQYF. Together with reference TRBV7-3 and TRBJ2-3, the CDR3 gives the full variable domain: GAGVSQTPSNKVTEKGKYVELRCDPISGHTALYWYRQSLGQGPEFLIYFQGTGAADDSGLPNDRFFAVRPEGSVSTLKIQRTERGDSAVYLCASSLKGAADTQYFGPGTRLTVL.

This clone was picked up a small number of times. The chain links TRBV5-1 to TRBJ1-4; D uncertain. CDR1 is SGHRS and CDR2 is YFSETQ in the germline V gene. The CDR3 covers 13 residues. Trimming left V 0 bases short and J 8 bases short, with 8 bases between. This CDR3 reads CASSLAGGEKLFF. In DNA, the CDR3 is TGCGCCAGCAGCTTGGCCGGCGGCGAAAAACTGTTTTTT.